The 26 T cell receptor beta chains reported below all come from one sample, sequenced in a study of regulatory T cells in long-lasting Graves disease (dated by TCRdb to the early 2020s). Library prep was done by multiplex PCR. The sequencer was an Illumina HiSeq 4000. iRepertoire HTBI primers and Arm-PCR amplification of CDR3 regions were used to construct TCR beta libraries. In-frame beta chains were kept once TCRdb had trimmed the public reads at Q25 with fastp and called clones with MiXCR. Entries that share a CDR3 protein sequence are merged under the most common genes and DNA. This sample holds some 220,000 distinct CDR3 sequences; approximately 18% were observed only once. The leading ten clones occupy 10% to 15% of the sample. Interpreted using the paper, the time point label stands for: newly diagnosed GD, antithyroid drugs for less than 3 months. RNA was extracted from PBMCs in TRIzol for both TCR sequencing and RNA sequencing.

These data were also filed under a second study, of T cells in Graves' hyperthyroidism and ophthalmopathy.

Sequenced here: peripheral blood mononuclear cells (PBMCs), sampled at new diagnosis, from a patient treated with antithyroid drugs. The receptors here all came from a woman under 40 with Graves disease. Donor details come from another sample of the same person, matched by shared clones.

The CDR3 sequence is CASSDRIFRGGTDTQYF. As DNA, the CDR3 is TGTGCCAGCAGTGACAGGATCTTCAGGGGAGGGACAGATACGCAGTATTTT. The chain links TRBV6-2 or TRBV6-3 to TRBJ2-3; perhaps TRBD2 as D (7 bases). CDR1 and CDR2 from the germline V gene are MNHEY and SVGEGT. The V and J ends lost 5 bases and 3 bases respectively, with 21 bases between them. The CDR3 contains 17 residues.

There are many counts of this clonotype. The chain employs TRBV7-2 and TRBJ2-1, with TRBD2 identical over 8 bases. CDR3 length: 12 amino acids. The germline V gene encodes CDR1 SGHTA and CDR2 FQGNSA. V shed 5 bases and J 12 bases; nucleotides not matched to a gene: 6. CDR3 amino acids: CASSPRTSRQFF. The CDR3 region has the DNA TGTGCCAGCAGCCCCCGGACTAGCCGGCAGTTCTTC.

The sample holds many counts of this clonotype. This rearrangement joins TRBV25-1 to TRBJ2-7; possibly TRBD1 or TRBD2 for D (5 bases each). Germline lookup yields CDR1 MGHDK and CDR2 SYGVNS. Trimming cost V 3 bases and J 3 bases, with 12 bases left between them. The CDR3 loop spans 14 amino acids. CDR3 nucleotides: TGTGCCAGCAGTGATCGGGGCCTAAGCTACGAGCAGTACTTC. Amino acid sequence: CASSDRGLSYEQYF.

This clonotype was picked up many times. V and J are TRBV12-3 or TRBV12-4 and TRBJ2-1; TRBD2 matches at 12 bases. The trim removed 5 bases at V and 12 bases at J, leaving 17 bases unmatched. The CDR3 runs 17 residues. The CDR3 coding sequence is TGTGCCAGCAGTCCACGAACATCTAGCGGGAGGGCGATCGGGCAGTTCTTC. Its protein product is CASSPRTSSGRAIGQFF.

This clonotype showed up many times. The chain couples TRBV6-1 to TRBJ1-5, with D unclear. The germline gives CDR1 MNHNS, CDR2 SASEGT. The CDR3 is 13 amino acids. The V and J ends lost 5 bases and 3 bases respectively, with 8 bases between them. This CDR3 reads CASSTTFNQPQHF. In DNA, the CDR3 is TGTGCCAGCAGTACGACCTTCAATCAGCCCCAGCATTTT.

In this sample, this clonotype turned up many times. The V gene is TRBV28, the J gene TRBJ1-1, with no clear D. This CDR3 has 16 residues. From germline, CDR1 is MDHEN and CDR2 SYDVKM. V was clipped by 2 bases and J by 2 bases, with 15 bases between them. CDR3 loop: CASSLGVGQRNTEAFF. DNA of the CDR3: TGTGCCAGCAGTTTAGGGGTCGGGCAGAGAAACACTGAAGCTTTCTTT.

Turning to this clonotype: Given a much more abundant clone one base away, this may be a read error. This rearrangement joins TRBV6-5 to TRBJ1-5; possibly TRBD1 for D (5 bases). Germline V lookup: CDR1 MNHEY, CDR2 SVGAGI. The CDR3 runs to 14 residues. CDR3: CASGYGGGNQPQHF. The CDR3 region has the DNA TGTGCCAGCGGTTACGGGGGGGGGAATCAGCCCCAGCATTTT.

This clonotype has only a few counts. J is TRBJ2-7 and V is TRBV6-4; tentatively, D is TRBD2 (6 bases). Germline V lookup: CDR1 MRHNA, CDR2 SNTAGT. Between the trimmed V and J ends, which lost 5 bases and 5 bases, there was a span of 19 bases. This CDR3 comprises 15 residues. In DNA, the CDR3 is TGTGCCAGCAGTTACGGGAGCTCACAGAGGAACGAGCAGTACTTC. This translates into CASSYGSSQRNEQYF.

The chain carries TRBV7-8 and TRBJ2-7, with TRBD2 matching over 10 bases. The CDR3 is 18 amino acids. V lost 1 base to trimming and J lost 5 bases; unmatched junction nucleotides: 14. Germline-derived CDR1 and CDR2 are SGHVS and FQNEAQ. As DNA, the CDR3 is TGTGCCAGCAGCTTAGGAGTGCTAGCGGGAGTTTATGCGGACGAGCAGTACTTC. This encodes CASSLGVLAGVYADEQYF.

At least ten counts were recorded for this clonotype. The gene calls are TRBV7-6 and TRBJ2-1, with 12 bases that match TRBD2. The V gene end was trimmed by 2 bases and the J gene end by 0 bases; junction bases not matched to a gene: 8. The V gene's germline CDR1 is SGHVS and CDR2 FNYEAQ. CDR3 length equals 19 residues. CDR3 nucleotides: TGTGCCAGCAGCTTATTAACTAGCGGGGGGATGAGCTCCTACAATGAGCAGTTCTTC. Translated, it gives CASSLLTSGGMSSYNEQFF.

At least ten counts were recorded for this clonotype. J is TRBJ1-5 and V is TRBV27; unclear D gene. The length of the CDR3 is 15 residues. CDR1 and CDR2 (germline): MNHEY, SMNVEV (reference sequence). V dropped 2 bases and J dropped 0 bases, with 8 bases sitting between them. CDR3 sequence (DNA): TGTGCCAGCAGTTTAAGAAGCTATAGCAATCAGCCCCAGCATTTT. Translating gives CASSLRSYSNQPQHF.

The chain recombines TRBV4-2 with TRBJ2-3; TRBD2 agrees at 12 bases. There are 16 residues in the CDR3. After removal of 5 bases from V and 3 bases from J, the junction contained 6 bases not matched to a gene. CDR1 and CDR2 (germline): LGHNA, YNFKEQ. The CDR3 coding sequence is TGTGCCAGCAGCGCACGACTAGCGGGAGTTACAGATACGCAGTATTTT. This codes for CASSARLAGVTDTQYF.

A note on this clonotype: A much larger clonotype is one base distant, so this may be a read error. V gene TRBV5-5 combines with J gene TRBJ1-5, with unresolved D. The CDR3 has 15 amino acids. Germline V gene sequence: CDR1 SGHKS, CDR2 YYEKEE (reference sequence). Trimming pared 7 bases from V and 5 bases from J, leaving 19 bases between. CDR3: CASARGWAIDQPQHF. The CDR3 DNA follows: TGTGCCAGCGCCCGAGGATGGGCAATCGATCAGCCCCAGCATTTT.

The chain couples TRBV11-1 to TRBJ2-6; D gene ambiguous. Germline values: CDR1 SGHAT, CDR2 FQDESV (reference sequence). The germline V and J ends were trimmed by 3 bases and 2 bases, with 8 bases remaining between them. The CDR3 covers 15 residues. The CDR3 region has the DNA TGTGCCAGCAGCTTGGGAACGACTGGGGCCAACGTCCTGACTTTC. This gives the protein CASSLGTTGANVLTF.

This clonotype was counted many times. The chain carries TRBV2 and TRBJ2-7, with a tentative D call TRBD1 (6 bases). Germline CDR1 and CDR2: SNHLY and FYNNEI. Trimming removed 1 base from V and 2 bases from J, with 15 bases in between. There are 16 residues in the CDR3. Written as DNA, the CDR3 is TGTGCCAGCAGTGAAGTGCAACTGGACAGAACCTACGAGCAGTACTTC. Protein: CASSEVQLDRTYEQYF.

This clonotype was detected ten times or more. V and J are TRBV19 and TRBJ2-3; 7 bases map to TRBD1. Germline V lookup: CDR1 LNHDA, CDR2 SQIVND (reference sequence). V lost 4 bases and J lost 4; bases outside the gene matches: 5. This CDR3 has 14 residues. CDR3 amino acids: CASSTRGLSDTQYF. Written as DNA, the CDR3 is TGTGCCAGTAGTACTAGGGGGCTCTCAGATACGCAGTATTTT. Full variable domain (missing parts from reference TRBV19 and TRBJ2-3): DGGITQSPKYLFRKEGQNVTLSCEQNLNHDAMYWYRQDPGQGLRLIYYSQIVNDFQKGDIAEGYSVSREKKESFPLTVTSAQKNPTAFYLCASSTRGLSDTQYFGPGTRLTVL.

This clonotype was seen at least ten times. V is TRBV24-1 and J is TRBJ2-3; D ambiguous. Germline assignment: CDR1 KGHDR and CDR2 SFDVKD. The length of the CDR3 is 13 residues. The ends were cut back, 1 base at V and 6 bases at J, with 7 bases in the middle. The CDR3 DNA sequence: TGTGCCACCAGTGATTTTGTGGCGGATACGCAGTATTTT. It is translated as CATSDFVADTQYF.

This clonotype was seen at least ten times. V and J are TRBV5-5 and TRBJ2-3, with 10 bases matching TRBD1. Losses at the gene ends were 4 bases for V and 4 bases for J; bases not matched to a gene: 9. The CDR3 has 16 amino acids. Germline V gene lookup returns CDR1 SGHKS and CDR2 YYEKEE (reference sequence). CDR3 in DNA: TGTGCCAGCAGCCCGGGACAGGGGTTCGTTGCAGATACGCAGTATTTT. This sequence encodes CASSPGQGFVADTQYF. Full variable domain (remainder filled in from reference TRBV5-5 and TRBJ2-3): DAGVTQSPTHLIKTRGQQVTLRCSPISGHKSVSWYQQVLGQGPQFIFQYYEKEERGRGNFPDRFSARQFPNYSSELNVNALLLGDSALYLCASSPGQGFVADTQYFGPGTRLTVL.

The V call is TRBV28, the J call TRBJ2-7; TRBD2 aligns across 9 bases. The V segment lost 5 bases and the J segment 2 bases; nucleotides outside the gene matches: 10. This CDR3 is 16 amino acids long. Germline V gives CDR1 MDHEN, CDR2 SYDVKM. CDR3 DNA sequence: TGTGCCAGCAGTCCCCTGACTGGCGGGAGGGCCTACGAGCAGTACTTC. Protein product: CASSPLTGGRAYEQYF.

J is TRBJ2-5 and V is TRBV11-2, with unresolved D. V lost 0 bases and J lost 7, with 9 bases in between. The CDR3 contains 13 residues. Germline values: CDR1 SGHAT, CDR2 FQNNGV. Here the CDR3 reads CASSLEESGTQYF. The CDR3 nucleotides read TGTGCCAGCAGCTTAGAGGAGTCGGGGACCCAGTACTTC.

The chain employs TRBV20-1 and TRBJ2-3; TRBD1 or TRBD2 may be the D gene (5 bases each). The V gene's germline CDR1 is DFQATT and CDR2 SNEGSKA (reference sequence). V gave up 6 bases and J gave up 6 bases, with 19 bases separating them. The CDR3 loop spans 14 amino acids. In nucleotides, the CDR3 is TGCAGTGCCAATGACCCCGTGGGGGTGGATACGCAGTATTTT. This gives the protein CSANDPVGVDTQYF.

At least ten counts were recorded for this clonotype. This chain connects TRBV7-3 to TRBJ2-2, with TRBD2 identical over 11 bases. This CDR3 has 18 amino acids. V was clipped by 5 bases and J by 0 bases; unmatched bases: 8. Germline CDR1 is SGHTA and CDR2 is FQGTGA. The CDR3 region is CASSPSLLAGANTGELFF. The CDR3 nucleotides are TGTGCCAGCAGCCCATCCTTACTAGCGGGGGCGAACACCGGGGAGCTGTTTTTT.

This clonotype was observed a handful of times. The chain has TRBV19 and TRBJ1-5, with a tentative D call TRBD1 (5 bases). Germline CDR1 and CDR2: LNHDA and SQIVND (reference sequence). Trimming left V 10 bases short and J 5 bases short, with 18 bases between. The CDR3 is made up of 14 amino acids. CDR3 loop: CATVDPWGDQPQHF. CDR3 nucleotide sequence: TGTGCCACCGTCGACCCTTGGGGGGATCAGCCCCAGCATTTT. Filled out from reference TRBV19 and TRBJ1-5, the complete variable domain reads DGGITQSPKYLFRKEGQNVTLSCEQNLNHDAMYWYRQDPGQGLRLIYYSQIVNDFQKGDIAEGYSVSREKKESFPLTVTSAQKNPTAFYLCATVDPWGDQPQHFGDGTRLSIL.

Ten or more counts support this clonotype. The chain couples TRBV12-3 or TRBV12-4 to TRBJ1-2, with TRBD1 matching 9 bases. The CDR3 is 14 residues long. The ends lost 6 bases at V and 6 bases at J; junction bases unmatched: 8. The CDR3 reads CASRSQGALNGYTF. DNA of the CDR3: TGTGCCAGCAGGTCACAGGGGGCGCTTAATGGCTACACCTTC.

This clonotype came up many times. The chain employs TRBV4-1 and TRBJ1-4; D is uncertain. CDR1 and CDR2 from the germline V gene are MGHRA and YSYEKL. The V and J ends lost 1 base and 0 bases respectively, with 12 bases between them. The CDR3 is 17 amino acids. In nucleotides, the CDR3 is TGCGCCAGCAGCCAAGTCGGCAGACTTCCAACTAATGAAAAACTGTTTTTT. It yields the protein CASSQVGRLPTNEKLFF.

The chain carries TRBV11-2 and TRBJ2-3; 7 bases are shared with TRBD2. This CDR3 spans 15 amino acids. Per the germline V gene, CDR1 is SGHAT and CDR2 is FQNNGV. V dropped 3 bases and J dropped 6; count of bases not matched to a gene: 9. CDR3 sequence reads: CASSFEGGPRDTQYF. Written as DNA, the CDR3 is TGTGCCAGCAGCTTCGAGGGAGGGCCACGGGATACGCAGTATTTT.